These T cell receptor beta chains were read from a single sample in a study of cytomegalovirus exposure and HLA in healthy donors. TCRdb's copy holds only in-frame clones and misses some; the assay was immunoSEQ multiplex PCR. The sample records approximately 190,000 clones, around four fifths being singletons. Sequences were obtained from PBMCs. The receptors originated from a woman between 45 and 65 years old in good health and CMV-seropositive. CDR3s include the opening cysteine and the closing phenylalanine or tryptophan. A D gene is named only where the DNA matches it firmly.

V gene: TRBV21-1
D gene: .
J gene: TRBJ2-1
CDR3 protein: CASRAAGLIFNEQFF
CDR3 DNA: TGTGCCAGCAGGGCAGCGGGCCTGATCTTCAATGAGCAGTTCTTC

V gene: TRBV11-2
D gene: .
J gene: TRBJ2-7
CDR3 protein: CASSRVLSEQYF
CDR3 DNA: TGTGCCAGCAGCCGCGTTCTCTCCGAGCAGTACTTC

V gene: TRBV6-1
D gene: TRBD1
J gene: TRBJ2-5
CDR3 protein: CASSLDRAGRETQYF
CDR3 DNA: TGTGCCAGCAGTCTGGACAGGGCGGGTCGAGAGACCCAGTACTTC

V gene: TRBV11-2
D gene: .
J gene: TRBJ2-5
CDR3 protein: CASSLAASSFDQYF
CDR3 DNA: TGTGCCAGCAGCTTAGCAGCGAGCTCCTTCGACCAGTACTTC

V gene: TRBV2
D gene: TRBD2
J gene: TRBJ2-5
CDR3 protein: CASSLSGGADGETQYF
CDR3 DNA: TGTGCCAGCAGTCTTAGCGGGGGGGCCGATGGGGAGACCCAGTACTTC

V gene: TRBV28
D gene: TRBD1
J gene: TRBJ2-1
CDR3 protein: CASSQTGTGAYNEQFF
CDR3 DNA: TGTGCCAGCAGTCAAACCGGGACAGGGGCCTACAATGAGCAGTTCTTC

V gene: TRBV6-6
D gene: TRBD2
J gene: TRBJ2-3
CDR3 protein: CASWRLAGGPDTQYF
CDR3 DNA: TGTGCCAGCTGGCGATTAGCGGGGGGTCCAGATACGCAGTATTTT

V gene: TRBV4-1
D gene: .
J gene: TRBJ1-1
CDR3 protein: CASSEGNTEAFF
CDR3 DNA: TGCGCCAGCAGCGAGGGGAACACTGAAGCTTTCTTT

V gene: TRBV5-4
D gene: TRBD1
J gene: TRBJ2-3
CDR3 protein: CASSQTGLATDTQYF
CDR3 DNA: TGTGCCAGCAGCCAGACAGGGTTGGCAACAGATACGCAGTATTTT

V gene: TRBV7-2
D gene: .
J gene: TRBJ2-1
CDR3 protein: CASSLAGGNEQFF
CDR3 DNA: TGTGCCAGCAGCTTAGCGGGGGGCAATGAGCAGTTCTTC

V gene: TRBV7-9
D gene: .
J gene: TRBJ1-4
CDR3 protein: CASSPVPQGSEKLFF
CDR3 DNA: TGTGCCAGCAGCCCCGTTCCCCAGGGGAGTGAAAAACTGTTTTTT